Below are 32 T cell receptor beta chains sequenced from a single sample in a study of T cells expressing NK-cell markers. One entry per CDR3 protein, without DNA, is what TCRdb gives after re-calling the 5' RACE reads. The sample table includes over 200,000 distinct CDR3 sequences. Specimen: blood T cells: a sorted CD56 or NKG2C T cell subset, CD4+ or CD8+ T cells, or bulk PBMC T cells (not recorded which). The origin of the receptors is a man aged 18 to 30 in good health.

The V call is TRBV6-1, the J call TRBJ2-2; TCRdb's D call of TRBD2 is untestable without DNA. CDR1 and CDR2 (germline): MNHNS, SASEGT. This CDR3 is built from 14 residues. The CDR3 here is CASSPRGNTGELFF.

This chain joins TRBV5-1 and TRBJ2-3; TCRdb indicates TRBD2, and absent DNA this call remains unverified. The CDR3 runs to 14 residues. Germline loops: CDR1 SGHRS, CDR2 YFSETQ. CDR3 protein: CASSSTSGTDTQYF. The full variable domain, completed using reference TRBV5-1 and TRBJ2-3, is KAGVTQTPRYLIKTRGQQVTLSCSPISGHRSVSWYQQTPGQGLQFLFEYFSETQRNKGNFPGRFSGRQFSNSRSEMNVSTLELGDSALYLCASSSTSGTDTQYFGPGTRLTVL.

J is TRBJ2-1 and V is TRBV5-6; the TCRdb D gene call, TRBD2, has no DNA to confirm it. The germline V gene has CDR1 SGHDT and CDR2 YYEEEE. The CDR3 runs 13 residues. CDR3 protein: CASSLGLVGEQFF.

The chain recombines TRBV29-1 with TRBJ1-2; TCRdb proposes TRBD1, but this gene call is untestable without DNA. Germline assignment: CDR1 SQVTM and CDR2 ANQGSEA. The length of the CDR3 is 14 residues. The CDR3 is CSVSWGQESDGYTF. Variable domain in full (rest from reference TRBV29-1 and TRBJ1-2): SAVISQKPSRDICQRGTSLTIQCQVDSQVTMMFWYRQQPGQSLTLIATANQGSEATYESGFVIDKFPISRPNLTFSTLTVSNMSPEDSSIYLCSVSWGQESDGYTFGSGTRLTVV.

The chain carries TRBV5-1 and TRBJ2-3. Germline assignment: CDR1 SGHRS and CDR2 YFSETQ. The CDR3 is made up of 14 amino acids. The CDR3 loop reads CASSLAGKTDTQYF.

The chain uses TRBV20-1 and TRBJ2-3. The length of the CDR3 is 14 residues. CDR1 is DFQATT and CDR2 is SNEGSKA in the germline V gene (reference sequence). CDR3 in amino acids: CSARTSTSTDTQYF.

This chain connects TRBV5-1 to TRBJ2-1. The length of the CDR3 is 15 residues. CDR1 and CDR2 from the germline V gene are SGHRS and YFSETQ. Here the CDR3 reads CASSLSVTRDNEQFF.

The chain carries TRBV5-5 and TRBJ2-1; TCRdb gives TRBD2 as the D gene, but with no DNA this cannot be confirmed. In germline, CDR1 is SGHKS, CDR2 YYEKEE (reference sequence). The CDR3 sequence is 13 residues long. CDR3 sequence: CASSVTLEGEQFF.

This chain links TRBV20-1 with TRBJ2-7; without DNA, the TCRdb call of TRBD2 cannot be checked. Per germline, CDR1 DFQATT and CDR2 SNEGSKA (reference sequence). This CDR3 has 14 residues. The CDR3 loop is CSALVSAGSYEQYF.

This chain uses TRBV4-3 with TRBJ2-1; with no DNA, the TCRdb D assignment of TRBD1 cannot be verified. CDR3 length: 19 amino acids. The germline gives CDR1 LGHNA, CDR2 YSLEER. The CDR3 region is CASSHPKGGTTQRRYEQFF.

The gene calls are TRBV7-2 and TRBJ2-3; the D gene TCRdb calls, TRBD1, cannot be checked with no DNA. Germline V gene data show CDR1 as SGHTA and CDR2 as FQGNSA. CDR3 length equals 16 residues. The CDR3 reads CASSYSGTANTDTQYF.

The genes are TRBV12-3 or TRBV12-4 and TRBJ2-1; TCRdb names TRBD2, which stays unverified in the absence of DNA. The CDR3 has 15 residues. The chain's CDR3 is CASRDSGSGYNEQFF.

V usage is TRBV30 and J usage is TRBJ2-2; TCRdb's assignment of TRBD2 cannot be checked, as there is no DNA. Germline lookup yields CDR1 GTSNPN and CDR2 SVGIG (reference sequence). The CDR3 consists of 13 residues. CDR3 sequence reads: CAWSVLGRGELFF.

V gene TRBV9 combines with J gene TRBJ1-4. CDR1 is SGDLS, CDR2 YYNGEE, per germline. The length of the CDR3 is 14 residues. The CDR3 loop reads CASSPTRGNEKLFF.

The CDR3 here is CASKHPGRQETQYF. The chain uses TRBV27 and TRBJ2-5; lacking DNA, the TRBD1 call made by TCRdb goes unchecked. The germline CDR1 and CDR2 sequences are MNHEY and SMNVEV (reference sequence). The CDR3 length is 14 residues.

CDR3 protein: CASSPTTGPKNTEAFF. The V gene is TRBV5-1, the J gene TRBJ1-1; TCRdb selects TRBD1, and the lack of DNA leaves this call unchecked. The CDR3 has 16 residues. The V gene's germline CDR1 is SGHRS and CDR2 YFSETQ.

The chain joins TRBV12-3 or TRBV12-4 to TRBJ1-1; with no DNA, the TCRdb D assignment of TRBD1 cannot be verified. The CDR3 spans 14 residues. This CDR3 is CASNMGQVNTEAFF.

The rearrangement links TRBV6-6 to TRBJ1-1. This CDR3 has 12 residues. Germline values: CDR1 MNHNY, CDR2 SVGAGI (reference sequence). The CDR3 protein is CASSYVRTEAFF.

This rearrangement joins TRBV7-9 to TRBJ2-3. This CDR3 region has 15 residues. Germline lookup yields CDR1 SEHNR and CDR2 FQNEAQ (reference sequence). The CDR3 protein is CASSLSRRGTDTQYF.

The CDR3 loop is CSARDQAFGETQYF. The chain employs TRBV20-1 and TRBJ2-5. The germline CDR1 and CDR2 sequences are DFQATT and SNEGSKA (reference sequence). CDR3 size: 14 residues.

The rearrangement joins TRBV9 to TRBJ1-1; checking the TCRdb D call of TRBD1 is not possible without DNA. The CDR3 is made up of 13 amino acids. CDR1 is SGDLS and CDR2 is YYNGEE in the germline V gene. The CDR3 loop is CASSHTGNTEAFF. Filled out from reference TRBV9 and TRBJ1-1, the complete variable domain reads DSGVTQTPKHLITATGQRVTLRCSPRSGDLSVYWYQQSLDQGLQFLIQYYNGEERAKGNILERFSAQQFPDLHSELNLSSLELGDSALYFCASSHTGNTEAFFGQGTRLTVV.

The V gene is TRBV20-1, the J gene TRBJ2-7. There are 14 residues in the CDR3. Germline CDR1 is DFQATT and CDR2 is SNEGSKA (reference sequence). Here the CDR3 reads CSAREDAHRYEQYF.

The chain joins TRBV27 to TRBJ2-3; TCRdb lists TRBD1, though no DNA is available to test this call. Germline V gene data show CDR1 as MNHEY and CDR2 as SMNVEV (reference sequence). The CDR3 runs to 15 residues. CDR3 loop: CASTSYPLTPDTQYF.

The chain recombines TRBV5-8 with TRBJ2-1; TCRdb designates TRBD2, a call that cannot be tested without DNA. The CDR3 covers 15 residues. CDR1 is SGHTS, CDR2 YDEGEE, per germline. The CDR3 region is CASSLAASVYNEQFF.

This chain connects TRBV29-1 to TRBJ2-7; TCRdb returns TRBD1, unconfirmable since there is no DNA. The CDR3 length is 13 residues. Per the germline V gene, CDR1 is SQVTM and CDR2 is ANQGSEA. The CDR3 is CSVEGQGGYEQYF.

V is TRBV12-3 or TRBV12-4 and J is TRBJ1-1; without DNA, the TCRdb call of TRBD1 cannot be checked. The CDR3 is 15 residues long. CDR3 amino acids: CASSLQGRLNTEAFF.

The genes are TRBV12-3 or TRBV12-4 and TRBJ1-2. The CDR3 contains 14 residues. The CDR3 here is CASSKTRNNYGYTF.

This chain uses TRBV15 with TRBJ1-5. The germline CDR1 and CDR2 sequences are LNHNV and YYDKDF (reference sequence). The CDR3 totals 14 residues. The CDR3 sequence: CATSRDRSNQPQHF.

This rearrangement joins TRBV12-3 or TRBV12-4 to TRBJ1-6; without DNA, the TCRdb call of TRBD1 cannot be checked. The CDR3 runs to 14 residues. CDR3 region: CASSLEGARSPLHF.

The chain is built from TRBV29-1 and TRBJ2-1; TCRdb proposes TRBD2, but this gene call is untestable without DNA. In germline, CDR1 is SQVTM, CDR2 ANQGSEA. The CDR3 sequence is 13 residues long. The CDR3 here is CSLTSVRYNEQFF.

The chain has TRBV6-2 or TRBV6-3 and TRBJ2-7. Germline CDR1 and CDR2: MNHEY and SVGEGT. CDR3 length equals 15 residues. CDR3 sequence reads: CASSYQTLYSYEQYF.

This chain joins TRBV12-3 or TRBV12-4 and TRBJ2-1. The CDR3 sequence is 18 residues long. CDR3: CASSSLGIRSGAYNEQFF.